These 30 T cell receptor beta chains were sequenced from one sample in a study of blood T cell repertoires in COVID-19. The data were produced by immunoSEQ multiplex PCR, yet TCRdb's version contains in-frame clones alone and is incomplete. In the table there are under 300,000 clones, around 88% of which are singletons. Input material: peripheral blood. These receptors all come from a woman between 70 and 85 years old with COVID-19, enrolled during active disease.

This clone has a single count. V gene TRBV5-1 combines with J gene TRBJ2-5; no clear D. The CDR3 runs 16 residues. The germline CDR1 and CDR2 sequences are SGHRS and YFSETQ. Trimming stripped 6 bases from V and 5 bases from J, with 23 bases between. The CDR3 DNA reads TGCGCCAGCACCCTTGGTAGTCAACGTAATCTGGAGACCCAGTACTTC. This encodes CASTLGSQRNLETQYF.

The V and J genes are TRBV7-2 and TRBJ2-5; a weak D match, TRBD1 (5 bases). Trimming removed 8 bases at V and 7 bases at J, with 17 bases between. This CDR3 contains 13 residues. Germline assignment: CDR1 SGHTA and CDR2 FQGNSA. The CDR3: CASAGGARGTQYF. The CDR3 DNA reads as TGTGCCAGCGCTGGTGGGGCTCGTGGGACCCAGTACTTC.

The chain has TRBV19 and TRBJ1-1, with 7 positions matching TRBD1. The length of the CDR3 is 14 residues. V lost 5 bases to trimming and J lost 8 bases; unmatched junction nucleotides: 11. Germline lookup yields CDR1 LNHDA and CDR2 SQIVND (reference sequence). The CDR3 loop reads CASSQGDMGSEAFF. The CDR3 DNA reads TGTGCCAGTAGTCAGGGGGACATGGGATCCGAAGCTTTCTTT.

This chain links TRBV21-1 with TRBJ1-4; the table gives TRBD1 as D, unverified against the DNA. TRBV21-1 is classified as a pseudogene. CDR3 length: 15 residues. This CDR3 reads CASSHDRGRGRKLFF. CDR3 bases: TGTGCCAGCAGCCACGACAGGGGGCGGGGGAGAAAACTGTTTTTT.

This chain uses TRBV5-1 with TRBJ1-1; TRBD1 is a possible D gene (5 bases). Trimming took 2 bases from V and 5 from J, leaving 7 bases between them. The CDR3 sequence is 12 residues long. CDR1 is SGHRS and CDR2 is YFSETQ in the germline V gene. This chain's CDR3 is CASSFAGTEAFF. The CDR3 nucleotides read TGCGCCAGCAGCTTCGCAGGGACTGAAGCTTTCTTT.

In this sample, this clone turned up once. This chain joins TRBV3-1 (or the pseudogene TRBV3-2) and TRBJ2-1; TRBD2 aligns across 16 bases. CDR1 and CDR2 from the germline V gene are LGHDT and YNNKEL (reference sequence). Trimming removed 6 bases from V and 2 bases from J; junction bases left unmatched: 13. This CDR3 has 20 amino acids. The CDR3 DNA follows: TGTGCCAGCAGTCCCGCCGGGACTAGCGGGGGGGCCTGGCCCTACAATGAGCAGTTCTTC. Protein product: CASSPAGTSGGAWPYNEQFF.

The gene calls are TRBV20-1 and TRBJ2-3; no clear D gene. There are 13 residues in the CDR3. Germline V gene data show CDR1 as DFQATT and CDR2 as SNEGSKA (reference sequence). Trimming pared 3 bases from V and 3 bases from J, leaving 10 bases between. This CDR3 is CSASNANTDTQYF. CDR3 nucleotide sequence: TGCAGTGCTAGTAATGCTAATACAGATACGCAGTATTTT.

The genes are TRBV11-2 and TRBJ2-2, with TRBD2 matching over 7 bases. Trimming took 1 base from V and 3 from J; bases not matched to a gene: 2. Germline V gene data show CDR1 as SGHAT and CDR2 as FQNNGV. The CDR3 has 15 amino acids. The CDR3 region has the DNA TGTGCCAGCAGCTTAGTGGGAGGGGACACCGGGGAGCTGTTTTTT. The encoded protein is CASSLVGGDTGELFF.

This clone has just a few counts. J is TRBJ1-5 and V is TRBV7-2, with 7 bases matching TRBD1. This CDR3 contains 15 residues. Germline CDR1 SGHTA, CDR2 FQGNSA. With 5 bases clipped from V and 1 base from J, the junction kept 5 bases outside the gene matches. The CDR3 here is CASSPQGGSNQPQHF. In nucleotides, the CDR3 is TGTGCCAGCAGCCCTCAGGGGGGAAGCAATCAGCCCCAGCATTTT.

V and J are TRBV7-7 and TRBJ2-5, with 9 bases identical to TRBD2. The CDR3 is made up of 15 amino acids. J was trimmed by 5 bases and V by 5 bases; bases with no gene match: 9. Germline V gives CDR1 SSHAT, CDR2 FNYEAQ (reference sequence). The CDR3 DNA is TGTGCCAGCAGCCTAACCCAGCGGGGGGATGAGACCCAGTACTTC. Its protein is CASSLTQRGDETQYF.

The CDR3 spells CASSPYSGDHFF. The CDR3, as DNA: TGCGCCAGCAGCCCGTACTCAGGGGATCACTTCTTT. V usage is TRBV4-1 and J usage is TRBJ1-1; D may be TRBD1 (6 bases). This CDR3 has 12 residues. Germline V gene lookup returns CDR1 MGHRA and CDR2 YSYEKL. The V end lost 4 bases, the J end lost 14 bases, and 17 bases lay between the germline ends.

This chain links TRBV2 with TRBJ2-3; 8 positions match TRBD1. The length of the CDR3 is 15 residues. Trimming took 7 bases from V and 5 from J; bases not matched to a gene: 11. CDR1 is SNHLY and CDR2 is FYNNEI in the germline V gene. The CDR3 DNA follows: TGTGCCAGCACCCAACAGGGGGACTCGGGAGATACGCAGTATTTT. Residues: CASTQQGDSGDTQYF. The variable domain in full, completed from reference TRBV2 and TRBJ2-3, reads EPEVTQTPSHQVTQMGQEVILRCVPISNHLYFYWYRQILGQKVEFLVSFYNNEISEKSEIFDDQFSVERPDGSNFTLKIRSTKLEDSAMYFCASTQQGDSGDTQYFGPGTRLTVL.

For the CDR3, the DNA is TGTGCCAGCAGCTTAGCGGGCCAATTCACAGATACGCAGTATTTT. It codes for CASSLAGQFTDTQYF. The V call is TRBV7-2, the J call TRBJ2-3; D uncertain. Germline-derived CDR1 and CDR2 are SGHTA and FQGNSA. The CDR3 is 15 residues long. Deletions cut 0 bases from V and 2 bases from J, with 9 bases between. Based on the CDR3 plus reference TRBV7-2 and TRBJ2-3, the full variable domain is GAGVSQSPSNKVTEKGKDVELRCDPISGHTALYWYRQSLGQGLEFLIYFQGNSAPDKSGLPSDRFSAERTGGSVSTLTIQRTQQEDSAVYLCASSLAGQFTDTQYFGPGTRLTVL.

The chain couples TRBV11-3 to TRBJ2-7; 14 positions match TRBD2. With V trimmed by 5 bases and J by 5 bases, 5 bases remained unmatched. The CDR3 spans 15 residues. The germline gives CDR1 SGHNT, CDR2 YENEEA. The CDR3 region has the DNA TGTGCCAGCAGCGCGACTAGCGGGGGGGCCCACGAGCAGTACTTC. Its translation: CASSATSGGAHEQYF. The entire variable domain, with the rest obtained from reference TRBV11-3 and TRBJ2-7, is as follows: EAGVVQSPRYKIIEKKQPVAFWCNPISGHNTLYWYLQNLGQGPELLIRYENEEAVDDSQLPKDRFSAERLKGVDSTLKIQPAELGDSAVYLCASSATSGGAHEQYFGPGTRLTVT.

This rearrangement joins TRBV7-8 to TRBJ1-3, with D hard to call. Looked up from germline, CDR1 is SGHVS and CDR2 is FQNEAQ. The V end was cut by 0 bases, the J end by 0 bases, with 9 bases between. The CDR3 length is 16 residues. The CDR3 DNA is TGTGCCAGCAGCTTAGCGCCTCTTAGCTCTGGAAACACCATATATTTT. Its protein is CASSLAPLSSGNTIYF.

The chain couples TRBV9 to TRBJ1-6; TRBD1 is a possible D gene (6 bases). V lost 4 bases, J lost 9 bases, and 17 bases lay in between. The germline V gene has CDR1 SGDLS and CDR2 YYNGEE. The CDR3 runs 15 residues. This chain's CDR3 is CASSLVADSGSPLHF. The CDR3 DNA sequence: TGTGCCAGCAGCCTTGTGGCGGACAGCGGTTCACCCCTCCACTTT.

The chain carries TRBV24-1 and TRBJ2-3, with 12 bases identical to TRBD2. There are 16 residues in the CDR3. The V segment lost 4 bases and the J segment 2 bases; nucleotides outside the gene matches: 3. CDR1 and CDR2 from the germline V gene are KGHDR and SFDVKD. CDR3 sequence reads: CATSEPSGGVTDTQYF. The CDR3 DNA follows: TGTGCCACCAGTGAACCTAGCGGGGGGGTCACAGATACGCAGTATTTT.

This clone was detected only a few times. This chain connects TRBV6-1 to TRBJ1-2; D is unclear. This CDR3 spans 16 amino acids. V lost 1 base, J lost 4 bases, and 16 bases lay in between. Germline values: CDR1 MNHNS, CDR2 SASEGT. Written as DNA, the CDR3 is TGTGCCAGCAGTGAAGGGCCGTCAGCACGACTCTATGGCTACACCTTC. This translates into CASSEGPSARLYGYTF.

The chain couples TRBV10-1 to TRBJ2-7; 9 bases are shared with TRBD1. The J segment lost 3 bases and the V segment lost 0 bases, leaving 3 bases of the junction unmatched. Per the germline V gene, CDR1 is WNHNN and CDR2 is SYGVQD (reference sequence). This CDR3 is 15 amino acids long. The CDR3 bases are TGCGCCAGCAGTGAGTCGATGACAGGGGGCTACGAGCAGTACTTC. Translating it yields CASSESMTGGYEQYF.

This rearrangement joins TRBV11-2 to TRBJ1-5, with D tentatively TRBD1 (5 bases). Per germline, CDR1 SGHAT and CDR2 FQNNGV. The CDR3 covers 15 residues. V was clipped by 4 bases and J by 7 bases, with 17 bases between them. CDR3 in DNA: TGTGCCAGCAGCTGGGGGGTGGGAACGTCCCAGCCCCAGCATTTT. Its protein product is CASSWGVGTSQPQHF.

The chain recombines TRBV4-1 with TRBJ2-7, with D possibly matching TRBD2 (6 bases). CDR3 size: 14 residues. V lost 1 base and J lost 2, with 9 bases in between. In germline, CDR1 is MGHRA, CDR2 YSYEKL. CDR3 sequence (DNA): TGCGCCAGCAGCCAAGGATCGGGGGCCTACGAGCAGTACTTC. Protein product: CASSQGSGAYEQYF.

This chain joins TRBV27 and TRBJ2-2, with 15 bases aligning to TRBD2. V trimming: 3 bases; J trimming: 6 bases; junction bases outside the gene matches: 8. This CDR3 contains 18 residues. CDR1 is MNHEY, CDR2 SMNVEV, per germline (reference sequence). CDR3 nucleotide sequence: TGTGCCAGCAGTTTTACCGGGACTAGCGGGGGGCCGGCCGGGGAGCTGTTTTTT. Its protein product is CASSFTGTSGGPAGELFF.

This clone was recorded only once. This chain links TRBV27 with TRBJ1-2; 8 nucleotides line up with TRBD1. CDR3 length equals 14 residues. Germline V gene sequence: CDR1 MNHEY, CDR2 SMNVEV (reference sequence). The V segment lost 9 bases and the J segment 2 bases; nucleotides outside the gene matches: 8. DNA of the CDR3: TGTGCCAGTATGAGGACAGGGATCAACTATGGCTACACCTTC. It is translated as CASMRTGINYGYTF.

The chain has TRBV6-6 and TRBJ2-2; weak D call: TRBD2 (5 bases). CDR3 length: 14 residues. CDR1 is MNHNY, CDR2 SVGAGI, per germline (reference sequence). V lost 8 bases, J lost 5 bases, and 15 bases lay in between. CDR3: CASFPLGSTGELFF. CDR3 bases: TGTGCCAGCTTCCCTCTAGGGAGTACCGGGGAGCTGTTTTTT.

The V and J genes are TRBV18 and TRBJ1-6; TRBD1 matches at 10 bases. Germline CDR1 KGHSH, CDR2 LQKENI. Losses at the gene ends were 5 bases for V and 8 bases for J; bases not matched to a gene: 3. This CDR3 has 14 amino acids. CDR3 DNA: TGTGCCAGCTCAAGGACAGGGGGGGATTCACCCCTCCACTTT. It yields the protein CASSRTGGDSPLHF.

This chain uses TRBV21-1 with TRBJ2-3; the table's D call, TRBD1, was not checked against the DNA. TRBV21-1 counts as a pseudogene. CDR3 length: 13 amino acids. CDR3 loop: CASNRRQEYTQYF. Here the CDR3 DNA reads TGTGCCAGCAACAGGAGACAGGAATATACGCAGTATTTT.

The chain has TRBV11-2 and TRBJ1-2; TRBD1 might be the D (6 bases). Germline loops: CDR1 SGHAT, CDR2 FQNNGV. The CDR3 covers 18 residues. The ends were cut back, 1 base at V and 6 bases at J, with 24 bases in the middle. The CDR3 nucleotides read TGTGCCAGCAGCTTAGTCACCGGTACAGGGATCCCGGGCCATGGCTACACCTTC. Translating it yields CASSLVTGTGIPGHGYTF.

CDR3 residues: CASSLLSGELFF. The CDR3 coding sequence is TGTGCCAGCAGTTTATTATCCGGGGAGCTGTTTTTT. V and J are TRBV28 and TRBJ2-2; no definite D call. This CDR3 has 12 residues. Deletions cut 1 base from V and 6 bases from J, with 3 bases between. Per the germline V gene, CDR1 is MDHEN and CDR2 is SYDVKM.

The rearrangement uses TRBV7-3 and TRBJ2-3, with TRBD1 matching 9 bases. V shed 8 bases and J 6 bases; nucleotides not matched to a gene: 9. The CDR3 contains 14 residues. Looked up from germline, CDR1 is SGHTA and CDR2 is FQGTGA. CDR3 region: CASSRDRASDTQYF. CDR3 nucleotide sequence: TGTGCCAGCTCCCGGGACAGGGCATCGGATACGCAGTATTTT.

V and J are TRBV7-2 and TRBJ2-1, with 12 bases matching TRBD2. Per germline, CDR1 SGHTA and CDR2 FQGNSA. V was pared by 0 bases and J by 6 bases, with 3 bases of the junction left unmatched. This CDR3 has 16 residues. For the CDR3, the DNA is TGTGCCAGCAGCTTAGCCCCTAGCGGGGGGGCCAATGAGCAGTTCTTC. This encodes CASSLAPSGGANEQFF.